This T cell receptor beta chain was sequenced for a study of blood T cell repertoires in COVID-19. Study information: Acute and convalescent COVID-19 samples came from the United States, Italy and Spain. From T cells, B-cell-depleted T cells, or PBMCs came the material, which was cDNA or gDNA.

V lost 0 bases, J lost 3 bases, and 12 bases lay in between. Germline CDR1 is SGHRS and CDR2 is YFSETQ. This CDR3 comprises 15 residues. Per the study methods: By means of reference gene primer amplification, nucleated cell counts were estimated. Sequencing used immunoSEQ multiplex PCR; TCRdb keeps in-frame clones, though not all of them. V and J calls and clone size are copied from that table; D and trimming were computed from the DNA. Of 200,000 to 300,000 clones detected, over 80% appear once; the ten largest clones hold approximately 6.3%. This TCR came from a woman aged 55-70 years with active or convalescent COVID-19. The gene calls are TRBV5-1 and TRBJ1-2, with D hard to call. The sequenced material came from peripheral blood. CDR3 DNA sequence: TGCGCCAGCAGCTTGGAGGCAGGTCCCTACTATGGCTACACCTTC. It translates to CASSLEAGPYYGYTF.